This entry lists 23 T cell receptor beta chains sequenced from one sample in a study of blood T cell repertoires in COVID-19 (dated by TCRdb to about 2020). The library was prepared using the immunoSEQ multiplex PCR assay. Here the immuneACCESS table is served through TCRdb, limited to in-frame sequences with V and J called. Missing clones are a known gap in these copies; in checked studies unresolved V genes cover under half, and the rest lacks a known reason. The sample profile shows more than 95,000 clones; 88% of them were found once. The ten largest account for roughly 1.4% of the sample. The sequenced sample consisted of peripheral blood. These receptors came from a human donor in a cohort sampled during active COVID-19.

The rearrangement links TRBV5-6 to TRBJ2-2; the D gene is possibly TRBD2 (5 bases). With 4 bases removed from V and 0 bases from J, the gap between germline ends came to 13 bases. Germline-derived CDR1 and CDR2 are SGHDT and YYEEEE. The CDR3 contains 16 residues. The CDR3 region is CASSRGPFANTGELFF. The DNA for the CDR3 is TGTGCCAGCAGCCGAGGGCCGTTCGCGAACACCGGGGAGCTGTTTTTT.

V usage is TRBV24-1 and J usage is TRBJ1-4; 11 bases map to TRBD1. Trimming took 4 bases from V and 7 from J; bases not matched to a gene: 7. The germline CDR1 and CDR2 sequences are KGHDR and SFDVKD. The CDR3 sequence is 16 residues long. The CDR3 reads CATSEPGTGGFEKLFF. In nucleotides, the CDR3 is TGTGCCACCAGTGAACCCGGGACAGGGGGTTTTGAAAAACTGTTTTTT.

This clone has more than one count but fewer than ten. This chain connects TRBV2 to TRBJ1-6; the D gene is possibly TRBD1 (5 bases). In germline, CDR1 is SNHLY, CDR2 FYNNEI. Trimming removed 3 bases at V and 7 bases at J, with 10 bases between. The CDR3 contains 14 residues. CDR3 nucleotides: TGTGCCAGCAGTGACAGGGTCTGGAATTCACCCCTCCACTTT. This sequence encodes CASSDRVWNSPLHF.

The rearrangement uses TRBV5-4 and TRBJ2-5; the match to TRBD2 covers 7 bases. There are 16 residues in the CDR3. Germline V CDR1 and CDR2: SGHNT, YYREEE (reference sequence). Losses at the gene ends were 4 bases for V and 5 bases for J; bases not matched to a gene: 14. The CDR3 nucleotides are TGTGCCAGCAGCCCGGCAGATGGGAGGGCCTTGGAGACCCAGTACTTC. This gives the protein CASSPADGRALETQYF.

This chain connects TRBV6-5 to TRBJ1-1; D is unresolved. CDR1 is MNHEY, CDR2 SVGAGI, per germline. The CDR3 is 12 amino acids. Trimming took off 6 bases at V and 5 bases at J, with 10 bases between the two ends. CDR3 sequence: CASRAQRTEAFF. CDR3 nucleotides: TGTGCCAGCAGAGCCCAGAGGACTGAAGCTTTCTTT.

As DNA, the CDR3 is TGTGCCATCAGCGACCCGACTAGCGGGAGCCAAGAGACCCAGTACTTC. This gives the protein CAISDPTSGSQETQYF. This chain uses TRBV10-3 with TRBJ2-5; the match to TRBD2 covers 12 bases. The CDR3 is made up of 16 amino acids. V lost 6 bases, J lost 1 base, and 6 bases stayed unmatched. The germline CDR1 and CDR2 sequences are ENHRY and SYGVKD.

This sequence joins TRBV7-9 and TRBJ2-7; D not certain. This CDR3 spans 14 amino acids. V dropped 6 bases and J dropped 0 bases, with 12 bases sitting between them. Germline CDR1 reads SEHNR; CDR2 reads FQNEAQ (reference sequence). The CDR3 sequence: CASSSDTYSYEQYF. The CDR3 bases are TGTGCCAGCAGTTCCGACACCTACTCCTACGAGCAGTACTTC.

V usage is TRBV3-1 (or the pseudogene TRBV3-2) and J usage is TRBJ2-1; 10 bases match TRBD2. V was pared by 5 bases and J by 5 bases, with 9 bases of the junction left unmatched. CDR3 length: 16 amino acids. CDR1 and CDR2 from the germline V gene are LGHDT and YNNKEL (reference sequence). The CDR3 bases are TGTGCCAGCAGCATCCGGACTAGCGGTACCCACAATGAGCAGTTCTTC. Its protein is CASSIRTSGTHNEQFF.

The J gene is TRBJ2-2, the V gene TRBV4-2; the D gene is possibly TRBD2 (6 bases). Per the germline V gene, CDR1 is LGHNA and CDR2 is YNFKEQ. CDR3 length: 18 residues. V lost 0 bases and J lost 7, with 21 bases in between. Here the CDR3 DNA reads TGTGCCAGCAGCCAAGATTGGGATTGGGGCGGGACCATCGGGGAGCTGTTTTTT. It is translated as CASSQDWDWGGTIGELFF.

The chain combines TRBV5-1 with TRBJ1-1; perhaps TRBD1 as D (6 bases). The CDR3 contains 14 residues. CDR1 and CDR2 (germline): SGHRS, YFSETQ. V was pared by 4 bases and J by 5 bases, with 15 bases between. The CDR3 nucleotides read TGCGCCAGCAGCCCCCAGGGTCAGGGGACTGAAGCTTTCTTT. Protein: CASSPQGQGTEAFF.

The CDR3 DNA follows: TGCGCCAGCCACCGCGGGGGCGTGAATTCACCCCTCCACTTT. This encodes CASHRGGVNSPLHF. This chain joins TRBV10-1 and TRBJ1-6; D may be TRBD1 (6 bases). There are 14 residues in the CDR3. The germline CDR1 and CDR2 sequences are WNHNN and SYGVQD (reference sequence). V lost 8 bases to trimming and J lost 7 bases, with 15 bases between them.

CDR3 sequence (DNA): TGTGCCAGCAGCCGGGACAGCGGTCAGCCCCAGCATTTT. Its translation: CASSRDSGQPQHF. The V call is TRBV12-3 or TRBV12-4, the J call TRBJ1-5, with TRBD1 matching 7 bases. With 6 bases clipped from V and 6 bases from J, the junction kept 5 bases outside the gene matches. This CDR3 has 13 amino acids.

The rearrangement joins TRBV9 to TRBJ1-3, with no clear D. V shed 0 bases and J shed 2 bases, with 12 bases lying between them. Looked up from germline, CDR1 is SGDLS and CDR2 is YYNGEE. The length of the CDR3 is 16 residues. CDR3 bases: TGTGCCAGCAGCGTAGAGGGCGGGCTCCCTGGAAACACCATATATTTT. This gives the protein CASSVEGGLPGNTIYF. The full variable domain, in which reference TRBV9 and TRBJ1-3 provide the parts outside the CDR3, is DSGVTQTPKHLITATGQRVTLRCSPRSGDLSVYWYQQSLDQGLQFLIQYYNGEERAKGNILERFSAQQFPDLHSELNLSSLELGDSALYFCASSVEGGLPGNTIYFGEGSWLTVV.

The chain recombines TRBV5-1 with TRBJ2-7, with 11 bases aligning to TRBD1. J gave up 6 bases and V 5 bases, and 13 bases lay outside the gene matches. The CDR3 has 16 residues. CDR1 is SGHRS and CDR2 is YFSETQ in the germline V gene. In DNA form, the CDR3 reads TGCGCCAGCAGTACCGGACAGGGGGCCATAATTGGCGAGCAGTACTTC. Protein sequence: CASSTGQGAIIGEQYF.

This chain uses TRBV7-2 with TRBJ2-5, with 7 positions matching TRBD1. Germline V gives CDR1 SGHTA, CDR2 FQGNSA. V trimming: 6 bases; J trimming: 1 base; junction bases outside the gene matches: 5. This CDR3 has 14 amino acids. The DNA for the CDR3 is TGTGCCAGCAGGCGAGGGACAGCCCAAGAGACCCAGTACTTC. This codes for CASRRGTAQETQYF.

This chain joins TRBV3-1 (or the pseudogene TRBV3-2) and TRBJ1-4, with D maybe TRBD1 (5 bases). The CDR3 runs to 16 residues. Germline V CDR1 and CDR2: LGHDT, YNNKEL (reference sequence). Trimming shortened V by 2 bases and J by 4 bases, and 14 bases separated the two germline ends. The CDR3 region has the DNA TGTGCCAGCAGCCAATCTACAGGTTTATTTAATGAAAAACTGTTTTTT. This gives the protein CASSQSTGLFNEKLFF.

The rearrangement uses TRBV18 and TRBJ1-1, with 9 bases lining up with TRBD1. Germline-derived CDR1 and CDR2 are KGHSH and LQKENI. The V segment lost 6 bases and the J segment 4 bases; nucleotides outside the gene matches: 6. This CDR3 is 14 amino acids long. In nucleotides, the CDR3 is TGTGCCAGCTCGCTGGACAGGGGAGGCACTGAAGCTTTCTTT. Its protein is CASSLDRGGTEAFF.

CDR3: CASSPDEGAGANVLTF. DNA of the CDR3: TGTGCCAGCTCACCAGACGAGGGGGCAGGGGCCAACGTCCTGACTTTC. The rearrangement joins TRBV18 to TRBJ2-6; 7 bases are a match to TRBD1. The CDR3 is 16 residues long. The V segment lost 2 bases and the J segment 4 bases; nucleotides outside the gene matches: 5. Looked up from germline, CDR1 is KGHSH and CDR2 is LQKENI.

V and J are TRBV2 and TRBJ2-1; TRBD2 matches at 10 bases. Looked up from germline, CDR1 is SNHLY and CDR2 is FYNNEI. The CDR3 spans 16 residues. Unmatched junction bases numbered 11, after V lost 5 bases and J lost 7 bases. The CDR3 loop is CASSITAGGPRNEQFF. For the CDR3, the DNA is TGTGCCAGCAGTATAACAGCGGGAGGGCCCAGGAATGAGCAGTTCTTC.

This chain links TRBV19 with TRBJ1-6; D is perhaps TRBD1 (6 bases). Looked up from germline, CDR1 is LNHDA and CDR2 is SQIVND (reference sequence). The length of the CDR3 is 16 residues. Trimming left V 2 bases short and J 0 bases short, with 8 bases between. CDR3 sequence: CASSITGSSYNSPLHF. CDR3 nucleotide sequence: TGTGCCAGTAGTATAACAGGGAGCTCCTATAATTCACCCCTCCACTTT.

The chain uses TRBV28 and TRBJ1-6; D gene uncertain. This CDR3 region has 15 residues. The germline V and J ends were trimmed by 8 bases and 1 base, with 12 bases remaining between them. Germline lookup yields CDR1 MDHEN and CDR2 SYDVKM. The CDR3 reads CASWRGDSYNSPLHF. Written as DNA, the CDR3 is TGTGCCAGCTGGCGGGGTGATTCCTATAATTCACCCCTCCACTTT.

Remarks on this clone: Other nucleotide sequences in the sample specify the same CDR3. The chain has TRBV18 and TRBJ2-7, with 9 nucleotides matching TRBD2. The CDR3 covers 14 residues. Germline CDR1 is KGHSH and CDR2 is LQKENI. The junction had 1 base not matched to a gene; V was cut back by 2 bases and J by 2 bases. CDR3 bases: TGTGCCAGCTCACCAGGACTAGCGACCTACGAGCAGTACTTC. Translated, it gives CASSPGLATYEQYF.

This chain connects TRBV6-5 to TRBJ1-4; D is possibly TRBD1 (6 bases). The CDR3 sequence is 14 residues long. The V end lost 6 bases, the J end lost 8 bases, and 16 bases lay between the germline ends. The germline V gene has CDR1 MNHEY and CDR2 SVGAGI. CDR3 DNA sequence: TGTGCCAGCAGAGGGTTGAGGGGACAAGAAAAACTGTTTTTT. Protein product: CASRGLRGQEKLFF.